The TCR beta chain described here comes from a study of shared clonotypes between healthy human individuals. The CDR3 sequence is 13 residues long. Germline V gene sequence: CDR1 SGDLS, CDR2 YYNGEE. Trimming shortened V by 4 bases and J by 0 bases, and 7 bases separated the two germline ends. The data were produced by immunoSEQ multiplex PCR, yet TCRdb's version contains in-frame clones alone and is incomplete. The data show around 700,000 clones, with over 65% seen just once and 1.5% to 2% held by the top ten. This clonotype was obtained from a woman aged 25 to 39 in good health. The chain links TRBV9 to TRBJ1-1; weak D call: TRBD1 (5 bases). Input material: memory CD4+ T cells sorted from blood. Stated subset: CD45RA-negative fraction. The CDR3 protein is CASSRGMNTEAFF. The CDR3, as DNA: TGTGCCAGCAGCAGGGGTATGAACACTGAAGCTTTCTTT. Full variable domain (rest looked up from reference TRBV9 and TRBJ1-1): DSGVTQTPKHLITATGQRVTLRCSPRSGDLSVYWYQQSLDQGLQFLIQYYNGEERAKGNILERFSAQQFPDLHSELNLSSLELGDSALYFCASSRGMNTEAFFGQGTRLTVV.